The 25 T cell receptor beta chains presented below share a single source sample, sequenced in a study of T-cell reconstitution after alpha-beta-depleted transplantation in children. Preparing the TCRbeta library involved the use of unique molecular identifiers. TCRdb ran MiXCR on the PCR reads and lists one entry per CDR3 protein. The data show approximately 210,000 distinct CDR3 sequences, just over 14% seen once. The sample in question was PBMCs from the stem cell graft donor, obtained from the stem cell graft. The origin of the receptors is a human donor who donated a stem cell graft to a child with acute lymphoblastic leukemia.

This clonotype was found many times. The rearrangement links TRBV28 to TRBJ1-2; maybe TRBD1 (5 bases). V shed 2 bases and J shed 8 bases, with 15 bases lying between them. The CDR3 totals 14 residues. Germline V gene data show CDR1 as MDHEN and CDR2 as SYDVKM. The CDR3 sequence is CASSLRGRVVGYTF. The CDR3 bases are TGTGCCAGCAGTTTACGCGGCAGGGTTGTGGGCTACACCTTC.

This clonotype was detected many times. The chain combines TRBV5-1 with TRBJ2-1; D gene ambiguous. Trimming took 0 bases from V and 6 from J, leaving 10 bases between them. CDR1 SGHRS and CDR2 YFSETQ come from the germline V gene. This CDR3 has 14 residues. The CDR3: CASSLGGSSNEQFF. The DNA for the CDR3 is TGCGCCAGCAGCTTGGGAGGTAGTTCCAATGAGCAGTTCTTC.

This clonotype was observed many times. The rearrangement joins TRBV7-7 to TRBJ2-5, with D perhaps assigned TRBD1 or TRBD2 (6 bases each). V was cut by 8 bases and J by 4 bases, with 17 bases left in between. Germline V gene data show CDR1 as SSHAT and CDR2 as FNYEAQ (reference sequence). The CDR3 runs to 14 residues. The CDR3 here is CASGSGGWGETQYF. For the CDR3, the DNA is TGTGCCAGCGGATCCGGGGGCTGGGGAGAGACCCAGTACTTC.

The rearrangement joins TRBV20-1 to TRBJ1-5; 7 nucleotides line up with TRBD1. V lost 5 bases, J lost 6 bases, and 4 bases stayed unmatched. The CDR3 length is 12 residues. Looked up from germline, CDR1 is DFQATT and CDR2 is SNEGSKA (reference sequence). CDR3 sequence reads: CSAYRGVQPQHF. CDR3 nucleotide sequence: TGCAGTGCTTACAGGGGAGTTCAGCCCCAGCATTTT.

In this sample, this clonotype turned up a few times. The chain links TRBV29-1 to TRBJ2-3, with 8 bases identical to TRBD2. The V and J ends lost 4 bases and 3 bases, in that order; junction bases with no gene match: 12. Germline V gene sequence: CDR1 SQVTM, CDR2 ANQGSEA. This CDR3 has 16 residues. The CDR3 is CSVGSDSGTPTDTQYF. The CDR3 nucleotides are TGCAGCGTTGGCAGCGATAGCGGGACACCTACAGATACGCAGTATTTT.

This clonotype came up many times. The genes are TRBV5-5 and TRBJ2-5, with 13 bases aligning to TRBD2. This CDR3 comprises 15 residues. Per germline, CDR1 SGHKS and CDR2 YYEKEE (reference sequence). Trimming at V came to 3 bases and at J to 3 bases, leaving 2 bases not matched to a gene. The CDR3 loop reads CASSYGTSGKETQYF. In DNA, the CDR3 is TGTGCCAGCAGCTATGGGACTAGCGGGAAAGAGACCCAGTACTTC.

This clonotype has a handful of counts. The V call is TRBV18, the J call TRBJ2-3; TRBD2 might be the D (6 bases). Germline lookup yields CDR1 KGHSH and CDR2 LQKENI. V gave up 4 bases and J gave up 8 bases, with 25 bases separating them. CDR3 length: 17 amino acids. The CDR3, as DNA: TGTGCCAGCTCACAGACGGGTAGCGGAGCCCCGTCAGCTACGCAGTATTTT. It yields the protein CASSQTGSGAPSATQYF.

This clonotype occurred many times. J is TRBJ1-5 and V is TRBV12-3 or TRBV12-4; D ambiguous. This CDR3 is 12 amino acids long. Trimming took off 5 bases at V and 9 bases at J, with 11 bases between the two ends. The CDR3, as DNA: TGTGCCAGCAGTCCCGGGGTTACGCCCCAGCATTTT. As protein: CASSPGVTPQHF.

The genes are TRBV5-6 and TRBJ2-2, with 15 nucleotides matching TRBD2. The CDR3 has 19 residues. The V and J ends lost 5 bases and 1 base, in that order; junction bases with no gene match: 9. Per germline, CDR1 SGHDT and CDR2 YYEEEE. CDR3 protein: CASSGGLAGGARNTGELFF. The CDR3 nucleotides read TGTGCCAGCAGTGGTGGACTAGCGGGGGGGGCCCGGAACACCGGGGAGCTGTTTTTT.

This clonotype was recorded once. V and J are TRBV6-5 and TRBJ2-7; tentatively, D is TRBD1 or TRBD2 (5 bases each). This CDR3 is built from 14 residues. Per germline, CDR1 MNHEY and CDR2 SVGAGI. The V gene lost 6 bases and the J gene lost 3 bases, with 15 bases spanning the gap. The CDR3 DNA follows: TGTGCCAGCAGGGCGAGTGGGACGGTCTACGAGCAGTACTTC. Its protein is CASRASGTVYEQYF.

In its sample, this clonotype was seen many times. The chain employs TRBV12-3 or TRBV12-4 and TRBJ1-2; unclear D gene. The V gene lost 6 bases and the J gene lost 5 bases, with 10 bases spanning the gap. The CDR3 is 12 residues long. This chain's CDR3 is CASRDGVYGYTF. In DNA form, the CDR3 reads TGTGCCAGCAGAGATGGAGTATATGGCTACACCTTC.

This clonotype was recorded at least ten times. The rearrangement links TRBV14 to TRBJ2-2, with a tentative D call TRBD2 (5 bases). V was clipped by 2 bases and J by 14 bases, with 9 bases between them. This CDR3 contains 11 residues. The germline CDR1 and CDR2 sequences are SGHDN and FVKESK. This CDR3 reads CASSQRRVLFF. The CDR3 region has the DNA TGTGCCAGCAGCCAAAGGCGGGTACTGTTTTTT.

This clonotype was seen ten or more times. The chain links TRBV7-2 to TRBJ2-1; D gene ambiguous. Germline CDR1 is SGHTA and CDR2 is FQGNSA. This CDR3 comprises 14 residues. Trimming removed 3 bases from V and 10 bases from J, with 16 bases in between. The CDR3 loop is CASSLVRDLREQFF. In nucleotides, the CDR3 is TGTGCCAGCAGCTTGGTTCGCGACCTTCGCGAGCAGTTCTTC.

A few counts support this clonotype. The genes are TRBV5-1 and TRBJ2-5; no reliable D call. Germline loops: CDR1 SGHRS, CDR2 YFSETQ. The CDR3 runs 14 residues. V lost 0 bases, J lost 6 bases, and 12 bases lay in between. CDR3 in DNA: TGCGCCAGCAGCTTGGAAGGGATAGGAAAGACCCAGTACTTC. Its protein product is CASSLEGIGKTQYF.

This clonotype showed up many times. The chain combines TRBV12-3 or TRBV12-4 with TRBJ2-5; TRBD2 agrees at 7 bases. The CDR3 loop spans 14 amino acids. The junction had 10 bases not matched to a gene; V was cut back by 7 bases and J by 5 bases. The CDR3 sequence is CASTPTGGTETQYF. In DNA, the CDR3 is TGTGCCAGCACCCCAACGGGGGGAACCGAGACCCAGTACTTC.

With regard to this clonotype: Being one base from a much bigger clone, this may be a read error. The rearrangement joins TRBV6-1 to TRBJ1-1, with D uncertain. This CDR3 contains 15 residues. Trimming shortened V by 5 bases and J by 3 bases, and 16 bases separated the two germline ends. Germline V gene data show CDR1 as MNHNS and CDR2 as SASEGT. The CDR3 DNA reads TGTGCCAGCAGTCTTGGTAAGGGTGCGGACACTGAAGCTTTCTTT. Translating it yields CASSLGKGADTEAFF.

The V call is TRBV2, the J call TRBJ1-3; 11 bases map to TRBD1. The CDR3 is made up of 15 amino acids. The germline CDR1 and CDR2 sequences are SNHLY and FYNNEI. J lost 3 bases, V lost 6 bases, and 4 bases had no gene match. The CDR3 reads CASRLDRGLGNTIYF. The CDR3 DNA is TGTGCCAGCAGACTGGACAGGGGGCTTGGAAACACCATATATTTT.

In its sample, this clonotype was seen a few times. The rearrangement joins TRBV6-1 to TRBJ1-1, with 7 bases that match TRBD1. V dropped 6 bases and J dropped 0; count of bases not matched to a gene: 7. This CDR3 has 15 amino acids. Germline lookup yields CDR1 MNHNS and CDR2 SASEGT. CDR3: CASRRGQYMNTEAFF. CDR3 coding DNA: TGTGCCAGCAGACGGGGACAGTACATGAACACTGAAGCTTTCTTT.

The sample holds many counts of this clonotype. The genes are TRBV5-1 and TRBJ1-2; no clear D. The V end lost 0 bases, the J end lost 2 bases, and 8 bases lay between the germline ends. CDR1 and CDR2 (germline): SGHRS, YFSETQ. This CDR3 has 14 residues. The CDR3 DNA reads as TGCGCCAGCAGCTTGGTGGGTCAGAACTATGGCTACACCTTC. It specifies CASSLVGQNYGYTF. The variable domain in full, completed from reference TRBV5-1 and TRBJ1-2, reads KAGVTQTPRYLIKTRGQQVTLSCSPISGHRSVSWYQQTPGQGLQFLFEYFSETQRNKGNFPGRFSGRQFSNSRSEMNVSTLELGDSALYLCASSLVGQNYGYTFGSGTRLTVV.

This clonotype has more than one count but fewer than ten. This chain connects TRBV24-1 to TRBJ2-1; TRBD2 aligns across 7 bases. Germline V gene data show CDR1 as KGHDR and CDR2 as SFDVKD. The ends lost 4 bases at V and 10 bases at J; junction bases unmatched: 15. The CDR3 runs 16 residues. CDR3 amino acids: CATSDPVYPLANEQFF. The CDR3 region has the DNA TGTGCCACCAGTGACCCAGTTTACCCACTAGCGAACGAGCAGTTCTTC.

This clonotype was seen ten or more times. The chain joins TRBV5-1 to TRBJ1-2; 8 nucleotides match TRBD1. V gave up 3 bases and J gave up 8 bases; unmatched junction bases: 9. Germline V gives CDR1 SGHRS, CDR2 YFSETQ. There are 14 residues in the CDR3. This CDR3 is CASSSYRGAGGYTF. The CDR3 DNA follows: TGCGCCAGCAGCTCTTACAGGGGGGCCGGCGGCTACACCTTC.

The table lists this clonotype with many counts. The chain links TRBV4-1 to TRBJ2-5; 7 nucleotides match TRBD2. Losses at the gene ends were 4 bases for V and 2 bases for J; bases not matched to a gene: 13. CDR1 is MGHRA and CDR2 is YSYEKL in the germline V gene. The CDR3 length is 17 residues. The CDR3 loop is CASSLLLRDYIQETQYF. The CDR3 DNA reads TGCGCCAGCAGCCTACTACTCCGGGACTACATACAAGAGACCCAGTACTTC.

This clonotype was counted at least ten times. The V call is TRBV5-1, the J call TRBJ2-2; 8 positions match TRBD2. Germline V gene lookup returns CDR1 SGHRS and CDR2 YFSETQ. Losses at the gene ends were 1 base for V and 6 bases for J; bases not matched to a gene: 5. CDR3 size: 15 residues. The CDR3 bases are TGCGCCAGCAGCTTGACAGCGGGAGAAGCCGGGGAGCTGTTTTTT. Amino acids: CASSLTAGEAGELFF. The whole variable domain, remainder taken from reference TRBV5-1 and TRBJ2-2, is KAGVTQTPRYLIKTRGQQVTLSCSPISGHRSVSWYQQTPGQGLQFLFEYFSETQRNKGNFPGRFSGRQFSNSRSEMNVSTLELGDSALYLCASSLTAGEAGELFFGEGSRLTVL.

The table lists this clonotype with many counts. This chain uses TRBV20-1 with TRBJ2-5, with 7 bases that match TRBD2. The CDR3 covers 12 residues. The J segment lost 2 bases and the V segment lost 6 bases, leaving 3 bases of the junction unmatched. Germline CDR1 is DFQATT and CDR2 is SNEGSKA (reference sequence). In DNA, the CDR3 is TGCAGTGCGAGCGGGGTACAAGAGACCCAGTACTTC. Translated, it gives CSASGVQETQYF.

This clonotype has a count of ten or more. This chain links TRBV5-1 with TRBJ1-2; D unresolved. V was pared by 2 bases and J by 5 bases, with 13 bases between. Per the germline V gene, CDR1 is SGHRS and CDR2 is YFSETQ. The CDR3 is 14 residues long. CDR3 sequence (DNA): TGCGCCAGCAGCTTCAGCGCTGCTGGATATGGCTACACCTTC. Its translation is CASSFSAAGYGYTF.